This TCR beta chain was sequenced in a study of immune evolution from preneoplasia to lung adenocarcinoma. Overall study context: HLA loss of heterozygosity: under 7.5% AIS, over 12% MIA, approximately 35% ADC, none AAH.

The V and J ends lost 5 bases and 8 bases respectively, with 18 bases between them. The CDR3 has 14 residues. Germline CDR1 and CDR2: LNHDA and SQIVND (reference sequence). Sequencing used immunoSEQ multiplex PCR; TCRdb keeps in-frame clones, though not all of them. The sample holds about 8,600 clones, 70% to 80% seen once. Points from the study as a whole: Normal lung had highest clonality; later lesions appeared denser, more diverse. Normal lung had the highest top T cell clone frequencies.

Each case's diagnosis was confirmed by two pathologists on H&E. As regards this clone: Its cognate antigen is unknown.

This clonotype was sampled from a person aged 60-79 years with lung adenocarcinoma. J is TRBJ1-2 and V is TRBV19, with D possibly being TRBD1 (6 bases). The sample consisted of FFPE lung adenocarcinoma in situ tissue. CDR3 coding DNA: TGTGCCAGTAGTGATCCGGGACAAACATCAGGCTACACCTTC. Translated, it gives CASSDPGQTSGYTF. Full variable domain (rest looked up from reference TRBV19 and TRBJ1-2): DGGITQSPKYLFRKEGQNVTLSCEQNLNHDAMYWYRQDPGQGLRLIYYSQIVNDFQKGDIAEGYSVSREKKESFPLTVTSAQKNPTAFYLCASSDPGQTSGYTFGSGTRLTVV.